The present T cell receptor beta chain was sequenced within a study of blood T cell repertoires in COVID-19. Study-level information: The United States, Italy and Spain supplied acute and convalescent COVID-19 samples.

The authors' processing: Amplification from reference gene primers served as the basis for estimated nucleated cell counts. Generated by immunoSEQ multiplex PCR, the TCRdb table keeps only in-frame clones and is missing some. The DNA gave D and trimming, while V, J and clone size come from that table. Of 110,000 or so clones detected, about 85% appear once; the ten largest clones hold roughly 4.5%. The V gene's germline CDR1 is LNHDA and CDR2 SQIVND (reference sequence). The CDR3 is made up of 14 amino acids. V was pared by 5 bases and J by 5 bases, with 8 bases of the junction left unmatched. What was sequenced was peripheral blood. This receptor was taken from a man between 50 and 59 years old with acute or convalescent COVID-19. The V and J genes are TRBV19 and TRBJ2-5; 7 nucleotides align to TRBD1. The CDR3 sequence is CASSQKTGWETQYF. In DNA form, the CDR3 reads TGTGCCAGTAGTCAAAAGACAGGGTGGGAGACCCAGTACTTC.